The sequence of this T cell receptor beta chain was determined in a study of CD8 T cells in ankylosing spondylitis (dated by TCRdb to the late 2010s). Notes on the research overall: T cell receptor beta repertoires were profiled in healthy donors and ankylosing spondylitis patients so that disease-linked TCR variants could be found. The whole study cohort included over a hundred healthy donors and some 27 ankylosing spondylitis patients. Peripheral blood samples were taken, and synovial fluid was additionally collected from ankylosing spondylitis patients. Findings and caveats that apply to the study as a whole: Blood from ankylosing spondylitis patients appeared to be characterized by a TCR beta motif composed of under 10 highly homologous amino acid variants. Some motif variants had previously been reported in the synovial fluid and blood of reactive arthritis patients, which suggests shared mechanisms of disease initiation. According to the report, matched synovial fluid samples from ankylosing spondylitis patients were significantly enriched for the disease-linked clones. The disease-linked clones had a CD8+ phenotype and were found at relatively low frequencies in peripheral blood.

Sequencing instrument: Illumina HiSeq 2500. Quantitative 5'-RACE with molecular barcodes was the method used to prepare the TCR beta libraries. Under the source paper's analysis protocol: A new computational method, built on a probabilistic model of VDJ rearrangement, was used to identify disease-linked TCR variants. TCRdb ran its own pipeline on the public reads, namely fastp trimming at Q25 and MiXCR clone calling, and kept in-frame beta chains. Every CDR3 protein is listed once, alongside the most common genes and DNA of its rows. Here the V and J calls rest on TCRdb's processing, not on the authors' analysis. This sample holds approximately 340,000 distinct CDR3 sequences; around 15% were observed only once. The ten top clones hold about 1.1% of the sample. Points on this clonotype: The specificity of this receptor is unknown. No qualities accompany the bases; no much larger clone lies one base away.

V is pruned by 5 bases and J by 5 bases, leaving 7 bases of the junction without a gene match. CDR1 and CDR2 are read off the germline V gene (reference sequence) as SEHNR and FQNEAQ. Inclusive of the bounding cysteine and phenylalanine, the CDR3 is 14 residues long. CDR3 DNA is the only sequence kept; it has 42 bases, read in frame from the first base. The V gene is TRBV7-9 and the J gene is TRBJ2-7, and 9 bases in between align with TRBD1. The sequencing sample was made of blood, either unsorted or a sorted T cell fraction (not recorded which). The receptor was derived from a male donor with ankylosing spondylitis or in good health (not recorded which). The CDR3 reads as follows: CASSRAGTGNEQYF. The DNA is TGTGCCAGCAGCCGTGCCGGGACAGGGAACGAGCAGTACTTC.